This T cell receptor beta chain appears in the sequencing data of a study of long-term antiretroviral therapy in people with HIV. The immunoSEQ assay was v3.0, run at survey level. Using immunoSEQ multiplex PCR, the repertoire was profiled, and TCRdb retains in-frame clones only, with some absent. The sample records 29,000 or so clones, 95% being singletons. This TCR came from a man aged 25-45 years with HIV. Sequenced here: unsorted PBMCs, sampled 5.3 years after starting antiretroviral therapy.

As DNA, the CDR3 is TGTGCCAGCAAACTCTACGAGCAGTACTTC. It specifies CASKLYEQYF. The rearrangement links TRBV2 to TRBJ2-7; D is ambiguous. Germline loops: CDR1 SNHLY, CDR2 FYNNEI. CDR3 length equals 10 residues. The V end was cut by 7 bases, the J end by 3 bases, with 4 bases between. Using reference TRBV2 and TRBJ2-7 for the parts outside the CDR3, the full variable domain is EPEVTQTPSHQVTQMGQEVILRCVPISNHLYFYWYRQILGQKVEFLVSFYNNEISEKSEIFDDQFSVERPDGSNFTLKIRSTKLEDSAMYFCASKLYEQYFGPGTRLTVT.